The T cell receptor beta chain described here comes from a study of cytomegalovirus exposure and HLA in healthy donors. Looking at the study overall: Inside one of the first data releases sat around 77 million unique TCRs taken from HLA-typed donors. Points from the study as a whole: In an earlier analysis, most TCR beta V segments were productive about 90% or about 30% of the time. Analysis was carried out at a later point, and it linked a missense DCLRE1C variant to TCR beta V- and J-gene trimming. In vitro checks showed that a few CMV-associated chains really do target CMV antigens.

Vbeta (60) and Jbeta (13) primers were used in the PCR. Produced via immunoSEQ multiplex PCR; TCRdb's table is partial and in-frame only. The data show about 90,000 clones, around 78% seen once. Comment on this clone: The antigen is undetermined.

The CDR3 loop spans 13 amino acids. CDR1 SGHTA and CDR2 FQGTGA come from the germline V gene. V gave up 7 bases and J gave up 7 bases, with 14 bases separating them. V gene TRBV7-3 combines with J gene TRBJ2-1, with D maybe TRBD1 (6 bases). The TCR comes from a young man in good health and CMV-seronegative. Source material: PBMCs. CDR3 coding DNA: TGTGCCAGCAACTCCGGGACAAGGAATGAGCAGTTCTTC. Its translation: CASNSGTRNEQFF.